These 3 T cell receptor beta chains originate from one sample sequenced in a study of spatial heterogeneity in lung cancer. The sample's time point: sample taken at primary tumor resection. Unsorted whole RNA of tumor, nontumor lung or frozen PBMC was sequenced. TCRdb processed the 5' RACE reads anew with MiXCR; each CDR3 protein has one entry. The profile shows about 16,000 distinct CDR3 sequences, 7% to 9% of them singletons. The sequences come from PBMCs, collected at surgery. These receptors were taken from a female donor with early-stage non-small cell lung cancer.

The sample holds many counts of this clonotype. CDR3 in amino acids: CASSPPSRADTGELFF. The CDR3, as DNA: TGTGCCAGCTCACCACCGAGCAGGGCGGACACCGGGGAGCTGTTTTTT. The V and J genes are TRBV18 and TRBJ2-2; tentatively, D is TRBD1 (5 bases). The CDR3 runs to 16 residues. Trimming took off 0 bases at V and 3 bases at J, with 11 bases between the two ends. From germline, CDR1 is KGHSH and CDR2 LQKENI.

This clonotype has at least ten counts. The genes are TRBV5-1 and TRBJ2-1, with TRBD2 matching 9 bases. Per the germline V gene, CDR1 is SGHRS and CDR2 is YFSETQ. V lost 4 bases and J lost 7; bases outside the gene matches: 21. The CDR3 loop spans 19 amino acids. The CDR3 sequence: CASSPQPMTSGPKTNEQFF. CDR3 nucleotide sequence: TGCGCCAGCAGCCCCCAGCCCATGACTAGCGGTCCCAAGACAAATGAGCAGTTCTTC.

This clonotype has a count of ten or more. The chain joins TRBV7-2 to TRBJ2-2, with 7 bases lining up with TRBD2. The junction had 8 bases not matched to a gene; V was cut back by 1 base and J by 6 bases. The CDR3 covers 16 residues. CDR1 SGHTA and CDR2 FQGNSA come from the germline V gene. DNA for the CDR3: TGTGCCAGCAGCTTAGGGACTAGTATTAGGGCCGGGGAGCTGTTTTTT. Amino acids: CASSLGTSIRAGELFF.